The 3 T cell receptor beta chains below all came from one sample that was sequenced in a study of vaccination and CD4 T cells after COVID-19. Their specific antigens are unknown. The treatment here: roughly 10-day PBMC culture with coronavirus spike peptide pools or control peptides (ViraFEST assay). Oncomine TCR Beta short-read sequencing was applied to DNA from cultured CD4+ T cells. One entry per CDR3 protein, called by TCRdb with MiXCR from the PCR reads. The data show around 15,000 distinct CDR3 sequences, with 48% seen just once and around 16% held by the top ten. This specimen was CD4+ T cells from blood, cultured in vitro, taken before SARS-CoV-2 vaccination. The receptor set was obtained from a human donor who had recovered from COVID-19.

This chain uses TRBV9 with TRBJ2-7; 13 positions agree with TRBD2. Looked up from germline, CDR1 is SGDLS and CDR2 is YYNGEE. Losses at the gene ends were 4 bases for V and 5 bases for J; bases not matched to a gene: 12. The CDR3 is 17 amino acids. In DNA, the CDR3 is TGTGCCAGCAGCCCCGACGTAAGACTAGCGGGAGGAAACGAGCAGTACTTC. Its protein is CASSPDVRLAGGNEQYF.

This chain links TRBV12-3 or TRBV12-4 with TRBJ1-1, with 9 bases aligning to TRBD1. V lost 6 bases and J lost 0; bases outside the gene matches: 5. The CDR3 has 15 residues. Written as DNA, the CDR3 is TGTGCCAGCAGCAGAGGGACAGGGATGAACACTGAAGCTTTCTTT. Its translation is CASSRGTGMNTEAFF.

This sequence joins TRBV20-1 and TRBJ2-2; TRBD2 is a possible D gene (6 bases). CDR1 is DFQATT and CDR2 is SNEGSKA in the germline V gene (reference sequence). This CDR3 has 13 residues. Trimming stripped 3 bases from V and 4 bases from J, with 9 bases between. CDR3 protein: CSARDYTTGELFF. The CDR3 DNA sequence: TGCAGTGCTAGGGACTACACCACCGGGGAGCTGTTTTTT.